The 24 T cell receptor beta chains given below trace back to one sample, sequenced in a study of metastatic and nonmetastatic thyroid tumors. Patients had received no treatment of any kind before thyroid surgery. TCRdb re-called the PCR reads via MiXCR. In the table there are around 45,000 clones, under 4% of which are singletons. Sequencing input: blood. Every receptor here comes from a female donor with papillary thyroid cancer or a benign thyroid nodule (not recorded which). Some clones in this sample may be carry-over from other donors' samples.

This clone was counted ten times or more. The chain carries TRBV12-3 or TRBV12-4 and TRBJ1-1; no reliable D call. V dropped 5 bases and J dropped 6 bases, with 10 bases sitting between them. This CDR3 region has 12 residues. Here the CDR3 reads CASSPSLAEAFF. The CDR3 nucleotides read TGTGCCAGCAGTCCTAGTCTCGCTGAAGCTTTCTTT.

This clone occurred many times. In DNA, the CDR3 is TGTGCTAGTGGTTTGCCGGGGCACAATGAGCAGTTCTTC. It yields the protein CASGLPGHNEQFF. The chain carries TRBV12-5 and TRBJ2-1; the D call may be TRBD1 or TRBD2 (5 bases each). V shed 2 bases and J shed 5 bases, with 7 bases lying between them. The CDR3 runs 13 residues. Germline V lookup: CDR1 LGHNT, CDR2 FRNRAP.

This clone was counted only a few times. This sequence joins TRBV20-1 and TRBJ2-3; D may be TRBD2 (6 bases). Germline lookup yields CDR1 DFQATT and CDR2 SNEGSKA (reference sequence). Trimming stripped 0 bases from V and 2 bases from J, with 15 bases between. The CDR3 runs to 16 residues. The CDR3 is CSARDQSGRYTDTQYF. For the CDR3, the DNA is TGCAGTGCTAGAGATCAAAGCGGGCGATACACAGATACGCAGTATTTT.

In its sample, this clone was seen many times. The chain recombines TRBV27 with TRBJ2-1; 7 bases are shared with TRBD2. The V gene's germline CDR1 is MNHEY and CDR2 SMNVEV (reference sequence). This CDR3 contains 14 residues. V trimming: 6 bases; J trimming: 6 bases; junction bases outside the gene matches: 8. Written as DNA, the CDR3 is TGTGCCAGCAGGACTTCCCGGGAGGTCAATGAGCAGTTCTTC. It translates to CASRTSREVNEQFF.

This clone occurred a few times. The rearrangement links TRBV6-2 or TRBV6-3 to TRBJ2-2; TRBD2 matches 7 bases. The trim removed 5 bases at V and 6 bases at J, leaving 9 bases unmatched. The CDR3 consists of 15 residues. Germline V lookup: CDR1 MNHEY, CDR2 SVGEGT. CDR3 loop: CASSIRDYRPGELFF. CDR3 nucleotides: TGTGCCAGCAGTATCCGGGACTACCGCCCCGGGGAGCTGTTTTTT.

This clone was counted between two and nine times. The V call is TRBV12-3 or TRBV12-4, the J call TRBJ1-3, with D possibly being TRBD1 (5 bases). The CDR3 runs 14 residues. Between the trimmed V and J ends, which lost 8 bases and 2 bases, there was a span of 13 bases. The chain's CDR3 is CASGSGTAGNTIYF. For the CDR3, the DNA is TGTGCCAGCGGCTCCGGGACTGCTGGAAACACCATATATTTT.

This clone is categorized as medium-sized (0.01 to 0.1%). This rearrangement joins TRBV7-8 to TRBJ2-1; 14 nucleotides align to TRBD2. From germline, CDR1 is SGHVS and CDR2 FQNEAQ. The V gene end was trimmed by 5 bases and the J gene end by 9 bases; junction bases not matched to a gene: 6. The CDR3 is made up of 15 amino acids. Here the CDR3 reads CASSRGLAGGREQFF. In DNA form, the CDR3 reads TGTGCCAGCAGCCGTGGACTAGCGGGAGGTCGTGAGCAGTTCTTC.

This clone was observed at least ten times. J is TRBJ2-1 and V is TRBV27; TRBD2 matches 14 bases. Germline V gene sequence: CDR1 MNHEY, CDR2 SMNVEV (reference sequence). This CDR3 contains 18 residues. V trimming: 6 bases; J trimming: 9 bases; junction bases outside the gene matches: 16. Here the CDR3 reads CASSPGLAGVRPVGEQFF. CDR3 nucleotide sequence: TGTGCCAGCAGCCCGGGACTAGCGGGAGTTCGGCCCGTCGGTGAGCAGTTCTTC.

This clone was recorded many times. This chain joins TRBV7-9 and TRBJ2-3; 8 positions match TRBD1. Germline V gene sequence: CDR1 SEHNR, CDR2 FQNEAQ (reference sequence). Trimming removed 3 bases from V and 2 bases from J; junction bases left unmatched: 10. The CDR3 sequence is 17 residues long. The CDR3 region is CASSFQRQGPHTDTQYF. The CDR3 nucleotides read TGTGCCAGCAGCTTCCAAAGACAGGGGCCCCACACAGATACGCAGTATTTT.

The table lists this clone with many counts. This rearrangement joins TRBV7-2 to TRBJ2-1; no reliable D call. The CDR3 is made up of 15 amino acids. Trimming took off 1 base at V and 5 bases at J, with 12 bases between the two ends. CDR1 is SGHTA, CDR2 FQGNSA, per germline. The CDR3 DNA is TGTGCCAGCAGCTTAGTCCTCCGCCGGGACAATGAGCAGTTCTTC. It translates to CASSLVLRRDNEQFF.

The table lists this clone with a few counts. A much bigger clone sits one base away, suggesting this may be a read error. This chain joins TRBV5-1 and TRBJ2-4; the match to TRBD1 covers 7 bases. This CDR3 has 15 residues. From germline, CDR1 is SGHRS and CDR2 YFSETQ. The CDR3 DNA follows: TGCACCAGCAGCCAGGACGGGACAGTTAAAAACATTCAGTACTTC. Translated, it gives CTSSQDGTVKNIQYF.

The chain is built from TRBV11-2 and TRBJ2-7; a weak D match, TRBD1 (7 bases). CDR1 is SGHAT, CDR2 FQNNGV, per germline. Deletions cut 5 bases from V and 3 bases from J, with 17 bases between. The CDR3 sequence is 15 residues long. For the CDR3, the DNA is TGTGCCAGCAGCCTCAGGGGGGACTCCTACTACGAGCAGTACTTC. Translated: CASSLRGDSYYEQYF.

This clone was found many times. Other nucleotide sequences from this sample produce the same CDR3. The CDR3 sequence: CSARESYEQYF. The DNA for the CDR3 is TGCAGTGCTAGAGAGTCCTACGAGCAGTACTTC. The V gene is TRBV20-1, the J gene TRBJ2-7; D uncertain. The CDR3 totals 11 residues. The ends were cut back, 0 bases at V and 1 base at J, with 1 base in the middle. Germline V gene data show CDR1 as DFQATT and CDR2 as SNEGSKA (reference sequence).

A few counts support this clone. The gene calls are TRBV28 and TRBJ2-5; 9 bases line up with TRBD1. Germline lookup yields CDR1 MDHEN and CDR2 SYDVKM. V was pared by 6 bases and J by 5 bases, with 7 bases of the junction left unmatched. The CDR3 consists of 14 residues. The CDR3 reads CASSLDRGGETQYF. CDR3 bases: TGTGCCAGCAGCCTTGACAGGGGGGGTGAGACCCAGTACTTC.

This clone turned up a few times. This chain connects TRBV28 to TRBJ1-2; D unclear. CDR3 length equals 11 residues. Per the germline V gene, CDR1 is MDHEN and CDR2 is SYDVKM. V gave up 6 bases and J gave up 7 bases, with 9 bases separating them. This CDR3 is CASRATRGYTF. The CDR3, as DNA: TGTGCCAGCAGGGCCACGCGTGGCTACACCTTC.

This clone was detected many times. The chain is built from TRBV5-6 and TRBJ2-1; D not certain. Germline V lookup: CDR1 SGHDT, CDR2 YYEEEE. The CDR3 is 13 residues long. V was pared by 2 bases and J by 7 bases, with 10 bases between. The CDR3 region is CASSFGVGNEQFF. CDR3 DNA sequence: TGTGCCAGCAGCTTTGGAGTCGGGAATGAGCAGTTCTTC.

CDR3 DNA sequence: TGTGCCGTGGTCCCTGCGGGAGGGTCCTACGAGCAGTACTTC. This gives the protein CAVVPAGGSYEQYF. The chain joins TRBV10-3 to TRBJ2-7, with TRBD2 matching over 9 bases. Trimming at V came to 11 bases and at J to 1 base, leaving 9 bases not matched to a gene. This CDR3 has 14 amino acids. The germline gives CDR1 ENHRY, CDR2 SYGVKD.

The table lists this clone with a few counts. CDR3 sequence (DNA): TGTGCCAGCAGCGAGGTCGTTGGGACACACTATGGCTACACCTTC. It translates to CASSEVVGTHYGYTF. V usage is TRBV2 and J usage is TRBJ1-2; tentative D call: TRBD1 (6 bases). The CDR3 extends over 15 amino acids. Per germline, CDR1 SNHLY and CDR2 FYNNEI. V was clipped by 6 bases and J by 3 bases, with 17 bases between them.

This clone was seen a few times. The chain recombines TRBV11-2 with TRBJ2-7; D may match TRBD1 or TRBD2 (6 bases each). The CDR3 extends over 13 amino acids. Trimming shortened V by 5 bases and J by 5 bases, and 13 bases separated the two germline ends. Germline CDR1 SGHAT, CDR2 FQNNGV. CDR3 region: CASSPSGAHEQYF. The CDR3 DNA follows: TGTGCCAGCAGCCCCTCGGGGGCCCACGAGCAGTACTTC.

This clone was detected ten times or more. This chain links TRBV30 with TRBJ2-1; TRBD2 agrees at 7 bases. V trimming: 4 bases; J trimming: 5 bases; junction bases outside the gene matches: 5. Looked up from germline, CDR1 is GTSNPN and CDR2 is SVGIG (reference sequence). This CDR3 has 13 residues. The CDR3, as DNA: TGTGCCTGGACATCCGGGAGGCACAATGAGCAGTTCTTC. Translated: CAWTSGRHNEQFF.

This clone was counted only a few times. This sequence joins TRBV6-1 and TRBJ1-6, with D uncertain. This CDR3 is 15 amino acids long. Germline V lookup: CDR1 MNHNS, CDR2 SASEGT. Trimming removed 6 bases from V and 5 bases from J, with 14 bases in between. The CDR3 loop is CASRISNWDNSPLHF. The CDR3 coding sequence is TGTGCCAGCAGGATTTCTAATTGGGATAATTCACCCCTCCACTTT.

Remarks on this clone: At one of its ends the junction is not consistent with the germline gene, which may arise from a read error. The gene calls are TRBV15 and TRBJ2-7; possibly TRBD2 for D (6 bases). The CDR3 consists of 13 residues. Looked up from germline, CDR1 is LNHNV and CDR2 is YYDKDF (reference sequence). The DNA for the CDR3 is TGCGCCACCATCGCTGGGGGAGGCTACGAGCAGTACTTC. Translated, it gives CATIAGGGYEQYF.

The V and J genes are TRBV2 and TRBJ1-1, with no clear D. The CDR3 is 14 amino acids. Trimming removed 9 bases at V and 1 base at J, with 15 bases between. Germline V gives CDR1 SNHLY, CDR2 FYNNEI. The chain's CDR3 is CARDKDRPNTEAFF. CDR3 nucleotides: TGTGCCAGGGATAAGGACCGACCGAACACTGAAGCTTTCTTT.

This clone was seen only a few times. The CDR3 reads CSALEISGGSSYEQYF. The CDR3 DNA reads TGCAGTGCCCTAGAAATAAGCGGGGGGAGCTCCTACGAGCAGTACTTC. V usage is TRBV20-1 and J usage is TRBJ2-7; 9 positions match TRBD2. The CDR3 consists of 16 residues. J gave up 0 bases and V 6 bases, and 12 bases lay outside the gene matches. Germline CDR1 reads DFQATT; CDR2 reads SNEGSKA (reference sequence).